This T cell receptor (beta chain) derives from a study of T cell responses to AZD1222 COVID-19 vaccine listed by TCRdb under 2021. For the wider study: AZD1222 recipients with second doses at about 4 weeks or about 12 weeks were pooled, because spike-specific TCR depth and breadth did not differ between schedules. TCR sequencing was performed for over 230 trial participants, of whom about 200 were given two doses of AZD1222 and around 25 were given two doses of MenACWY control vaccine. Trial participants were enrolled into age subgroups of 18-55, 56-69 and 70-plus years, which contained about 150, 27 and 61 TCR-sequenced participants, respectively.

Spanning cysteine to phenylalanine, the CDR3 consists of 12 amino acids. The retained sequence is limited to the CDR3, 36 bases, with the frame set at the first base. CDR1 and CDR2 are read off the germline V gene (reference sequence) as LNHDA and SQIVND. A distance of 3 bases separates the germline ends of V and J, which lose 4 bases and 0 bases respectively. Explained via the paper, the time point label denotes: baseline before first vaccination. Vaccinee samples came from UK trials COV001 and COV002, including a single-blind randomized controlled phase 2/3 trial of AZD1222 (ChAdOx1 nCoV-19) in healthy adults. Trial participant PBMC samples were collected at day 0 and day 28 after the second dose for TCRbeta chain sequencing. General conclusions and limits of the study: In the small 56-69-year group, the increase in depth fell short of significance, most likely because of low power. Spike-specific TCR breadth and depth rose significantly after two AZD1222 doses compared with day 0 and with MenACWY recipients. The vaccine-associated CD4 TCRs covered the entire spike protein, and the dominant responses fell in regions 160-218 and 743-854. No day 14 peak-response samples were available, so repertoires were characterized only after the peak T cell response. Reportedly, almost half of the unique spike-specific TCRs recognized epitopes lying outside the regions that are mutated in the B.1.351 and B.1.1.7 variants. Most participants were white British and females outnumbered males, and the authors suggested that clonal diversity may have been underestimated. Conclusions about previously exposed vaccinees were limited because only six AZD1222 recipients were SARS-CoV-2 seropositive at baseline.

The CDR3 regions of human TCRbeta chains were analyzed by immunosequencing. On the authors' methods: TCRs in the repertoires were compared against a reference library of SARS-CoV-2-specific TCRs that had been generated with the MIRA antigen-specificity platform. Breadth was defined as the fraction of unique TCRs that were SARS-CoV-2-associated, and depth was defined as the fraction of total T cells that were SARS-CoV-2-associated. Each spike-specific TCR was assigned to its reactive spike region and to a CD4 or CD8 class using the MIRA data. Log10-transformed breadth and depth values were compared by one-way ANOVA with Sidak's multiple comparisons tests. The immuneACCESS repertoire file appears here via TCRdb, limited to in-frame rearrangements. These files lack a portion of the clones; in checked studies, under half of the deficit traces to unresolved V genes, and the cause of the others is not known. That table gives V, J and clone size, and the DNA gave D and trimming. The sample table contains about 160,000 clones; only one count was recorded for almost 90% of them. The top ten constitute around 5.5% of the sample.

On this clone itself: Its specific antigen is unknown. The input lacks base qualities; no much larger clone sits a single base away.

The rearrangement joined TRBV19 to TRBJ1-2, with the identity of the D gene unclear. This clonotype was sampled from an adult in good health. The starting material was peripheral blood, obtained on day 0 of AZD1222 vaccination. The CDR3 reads CASSKSNYGYTF. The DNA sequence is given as TGTGCCAGTAGTAAGTCTAACTATGGCTACACCTTC.